Ten or more counts support the clone carrying this T cell receptor (beta chain). From the RT-PCR reads, TCRdb called clonotypes with MiXCR, one entry per CDR3 protein. Counted here are hundreds of thousands of distinct CDR3 sequences, 13% to 15% occurring once; the ten biggest clones make up 3.6%. Trimming left V 5 bases short and J 6 bases short, with 14 bases between. This CDR3 region has 15 residues. The V gene's germline CDR1 is MNHEY and CDR2 SVGAGI. The sample comprised memory CD4+ T cells from blood. This TCR was sampled from a female donor in good health, serving as a healthy control. The chain couples TRBV6-5 to TRBJ1-6; weak D call: TRBD1 (5 bases). CDR3 region: CASSGATGFNSPLHF. The CDR3, as DNA: TGTGCCAGCAGTGGGGCTACAGGATTTAATTCACCCCTCCACTTT.